These 14 T cell receptor beta chains came from one sample sequenced in a study of siplizumab effects on memory and regulatory T cells. The protocol was immunoSEQ multiplex PCR, while the TCRdb copy is restricted to in-frame clones and leaves out a portion. This sample carries more than 85,000 clones, 92% of them seen once, and the ten largest clones take 1% to 1.3%. The sample comprised CD4+ T cells sorted from blood. These receptor sequences come from a human donor in good health.

The chain links TRBV20-1 to TRBJ2-7; no firm D call. V was cut by 7 bases and J by 3 bases, with 10 bases left in between. This CDR3 is built from 11 residues. Germline V gene lookup returns CDR1 DFQATT and CDR2 SNEGSKA (reference sequence). The CDR3 bases are TGCAGTGTTCTTGACCGCTACGAGCAGTACTTC. Translating it yields CSVLDRYEQYF.

The chain links TRBV18 to TRBJ2-7; 9 bases are a match to TRBD2. V dropped 2 bases and J dropped 2; count of bases not matched to a gene: 25. Germline V gene data show CDR1 as KGHSH and CDR2 as LQKENI. The CDR3 consists of 22 residues. Here the CDR3 reads CASSPSGNLIAGVGLHPYEQYF. CDR3 nucleotide sequence: TGTGCCAGCTCACCATCGGGGAACCTTATAGCGGGAGTAGGACTACACCCCTACGAGCAGTACTTC.

The gene calls are TRBV2 and TRBJ1-1; 11 nucleotides line up with TRBD1. V was clipped by 7 bases and J by 5 bases; unmatched bases: 3. This CDR3 spans 13 amino acids. CDR1 is SNHLY and CDR2 is FYNNEI in the germline V gene. The CDR3 DNA is TGTGCCAGCAATCGGGACAGGGGGACTGAAGCTTTCTTT. It translates to CASNRDRGTEAFF.

In this sample, this clone turned up a few times. The rearrangement joins TRBV6-5 to TRBJ2-7, with TRBD2 as a possible D gene (6 bases). V was shortened by 2 bases and J by 12 bases, with 11 bases between the two germline ends. This CDR3 region has 11 residues. Germline CDR1 MNHEY, CDR2 SVGAGI. CDR3 in DNA: TGTGCCAGCAGTTACGGAGGGGTCCTGTACTTC. Its protein product is CASSYGGVLYF.

CDR3 nucleotides: TGTGCCAGCAGAAAGTTTAGCGGGAGTGAGCAGTTCTTC. Its protein product is CASRKFSGSEQFF. This rearrangement joins TRBV7-2 to TRBJ2-1, with 9 bases lining up with TRBD2. The CDR3 totals 13 residues. After removal of 6 bases from V and 9 bases from J, the junction contained 6 bases not matched to a gene. Germline V gene lookup returns CDR1 SGHTA and CDR2 FQGNSA.

The chain combines TRBV7-9 with TRBJ2-7; 8 nucleotides align to TRBD1. The V and J ends lost 4 bases and 3 bases, in that order; junction bases with no gene match: 5. The CDR3 is 14 amino acids. CDR1 and CDR2 from the germline V gene are SEHNR and FQNEAQ (reference sequence). The CDR3 DNA is TGTGCCAGCAGCTCCCGGACAGGGCTCTACGAGCAGTACTTC. Amino acids: CASSSRTGLYEQYF. Drawing the rest from reference TRBV7-9 and TRBJ2-7, the complete variable domain is DTGVSQNPRHKITKRGQNVTFRCDPISEHNRLYWYRQTLGQGPEFLTYFQNEAQLEKSRLLSDRFSAERPKGSFSTLEIQRTEQGDSAMYLCASSSRTGLYEQYFGPGTRLTVT.

This rearrangement joins TRBV5-1 to TRBJ2-7, with a tentative D call TRBD1 (7 bases). The CDR3 runs 17 residues. Germline V CDR1 and CDR2: SGHRS, YFSETQ. Trimming pared 2 bases from V and 3 bases from J, leaving 21 bases between. The CDR3 reads CASSLAGGPRGGYEQYF. The CDR3 region has the DNA TGCGCCAGCAGCTTAGCAGGGGGTCCCCGGGGAGGCTACGAGCAGTACTTC.

The chain employs TRBV30 and TRBJ2-1; D is undetermined. This CDR3 comprises 14 residues. V lost 0 bases to trimming and J lost 7 bases, with 13 bases between them. The germline gives CDR1 GTSNPN, CDR2 SVGIG (reference sequence). CDR3 residues: CAWSVQLIRNEQFF. In DNA, the CDR3 is TGTGCCTGGAGTGTACAGTTAATTAGGAATGAGCAGTTCTTC.

A remark on this clone: One end of the junction is discordant with germline, which a read error may explain. The V and J genes are TRBV29-1 and TRBJ2-3; a possible D gene is TRBD1 (6 bases). CDR3 length equals 15 residues. The germline V gene encodes CDR1 SQVTM and CDR2 ANQGSEA. CDR3 DNA: TGCAGCGCTGAAAAGGACAGCCTAAAGACAGATACGCAGTATTTT. The encoded protein is CSAEKDSLKTDTQYF.

This clone came up once. The V call is TRBV5-6, the J call TRBJ2-1; D is undetermined. Trimming left V 0 bases short and J 5 bases short, with 9 bases between. Germline values: CDR1 SGHDT, CDR2 YYEEEE. This CDR3 spans 14 amino acids. The chain's CDR3 is CASSLDWANNEQFF. The CDR3 DNA reads as TGTGCCAGCAGCTTGGATTGGGCTAACAATGAGCAGTTCTTC.

The chain employs TRBV11-2 and TRBJ2-4; 9 nucleotides line up with TRBD2. V shed 3 bases, J shed 0 bases, and the junction held 9 bases outside the gene matches. In germline, CDR1 is SGHAT, CDR2 FQNNGV. This CDR3 has 18 residues. Here the CDR3 DNA reads TGTGCCAGCAGCTTCCAACAGACTAGCGGAGTAGCCAAAAACATTCAGTACTTC. Translating it yields CASSFQQTSGVAKNIQYF.

The chain joins TRBV28 to TRBJ2-7, with 8 bases aligning to TRBD2. The CDR3 is 18 amino acids. Germline CDR1 MDHEN, CDR2 SYDVKM. The junction had 18 bases not matched to a gene; V was cut back by 5 bases and J by 3 bases. The DNA for the CDR3 is TGTGCCAGCAGTCCAGGACCCCGAGCGGGACTAGGGGGCTACGAGCAGTACTTC. Its protein is CASSPGPRAGLGGYEQYF.

The chain carries TRBV5-1 and TRBJ2-3; 13 bases fit TRBD2. Looked up from germline, CDR1 is SGHRS and CDR2 is YFSETQ. This CDR3 is 17 amino acids long. V was clipped by 4 bases and J by 0 bases; unmatched bases: 5. DNA of the CDR3: TGCGCCAGCAGCAAGGGGACTAGCGGGACTAGCACAGATACGCAGTATTTT. Translation gives CASSKGTSGTSTDTQYF.

The rearrangement joins TRBV9 to TRBJ2-2; D unclear. This CDR3 has 16 amino acids. V lost 1 base to trimming and J lost 0 bases, with 10 bases between them. CDR1 SGDLS and CDR2 YYNGEE come from the germline V gene. The CDR3 DNA follows: TGTGCCAGCAGCGTAAGCCACGGTTCGAACACCGGGGAGCTGTTTTTT. This codes for CASSVSHGSNTGELFF.